The clone carrying this T cell receptor beta chain was seen a handful of times. Its cognate antigen is unknown. Trimming cost V 0 bases and J 6 bases, with 17 bases left between them. Per germline, CDR1 DFQATT and CDR2 SNEGSKA (reference sequence). This CDR3 contains 15 residues. TCRdb itself ran the RT-PCR reads through MiXCR, one entry per CDR3 protein. Of around 200,000 distinct CDR3 sequences listed, over 13% are singletons. The entry originates in a study of response to subunit inactivated influenza vaccine. Study-wide findings and caveats: Each seasonal influenza vaccination, the authors suggested, recruits few new T cells.

Sample: CD8+ T cells sorted from PBMCs, taken about 5 days after vaccination. The chain has TRBV20-1 and TRBJ2-5; D is uncertain. This TCR derives from a man aged 50-59 years who received an inactivated influenza vaccine. CDR3 coding DNA: TGCAGTGCTAGAGAAGATGCAACCACTTTGAAGACCCAGTACTTC. Its translation is CSAREDATTLKTQYF.